This T cell receptor (beta chain) was found in a study of blood T cell repertoires in COVID-19 (dated by TCRdb to 2020 to 2021). About the study as a whole: Samples covering the acute and convalescent phases of COVID-19 were provided by collaborators in the United States, Italy and Spain. The samples were drawn from the first 160 participants of the ongoing ImmuneRACE study and from over a thousand subjects provided by 6 global collaborators. The repertoires were released in a freely available public database meant as a resource for research on the immune response to SARS-CoV-2. The material from the prospective study consisted of cDNA or gDNA derived from T cells, B-cell-depleted T cells, or PBMCs. Subjects who had been exposed to COVID-19, were actively infected with it, or had recovered from it provided the deeply sampled blood TCRbeta repertoires that made up the dataset. The sample metadata nearly always contained a de-identified subject ID, COVID-19 status, age in years and sex. Where available, HLA class I and class II types were taken from metadata supplied by the sample provider and were not determined by assay-based typing. What the authors observed across the whole study: Clinical and demographic metadata were provided uncurated, with the amount varying by source and participant.

In Seattle, one collaborating source enrolled patients while the infection was active and tracked those patients longitudinally over the course of disease. Each collaborating institution followed its own protocols to collect whole blood in K2EDTA tubes. For TCRbeta analysis, collaborators shipped samples in one of three forms: frozen whole blood, isolated PBMCs, or DNA extracted from either of those sample types. In this sample, this clone turned up a few times. Its binding antigen is unknown. It has no much larger one-base neighbor in the sample; base qualities were not kept. Additional DNA sequences in this sample encode the identical CDR3. TCRbeta CDR3 regions were amplified from genomic DNA using the immunoSEQ Assay, a bias-controlled multiplex PCR. From the authors' description of their analysis: Nucleated cell counts per sample were estimated from amplification of reference gene primers within the assay. To quantify the absolute abundance of each unique TCRbeta CDR3 rearrangement, sequence reads were collapsed and filtered. For each sample, productive Simpson clonality was calculated by taking the square root of Simpson's diversity index across productive rearrangements. This is the immuneACCESS table as TCRdb keeps it, with only in-frame sequences that have V and J called. A part of the clones is gone; compared with another copy, unresolved V genes explain less than half, and the rest is unexplained. V and J calls plus clone size are reproduced from that table; the DNA served to infer D and trimming. Here the sample has hundreds of thousands of clones; 85% to 90% occur a single time. Of the sample, roughly 12% is held by the ten largest clones.

The material sequenced was peripheral blood. The sequence derives from a man aged 50-60 years with COVID-19, enrolled during active disease.

Here is the DNA: TGTGCCAGCAGCTTTACAGGGGGCACTGAAGCTTTCTTT. Its translation reads: CASSFTGGTEAFF. The chain employs TRBV5-4 and TRBJ1-1, and TRBD1 matches 8 of the central bases. According to the germline V gene (reference sequence), CDR1 reads SGHNT and CDR2 reads YYREEE. The CDR3 sequence holds 13 residues, the cysteine and phenylalanine included. Only the CDR3 DNA stays, 39 bases, in frame from base 1. V trim: 2 bases; J trim: 4 bases; unmatched bases: 1. The CDR3 plus the reference TRBV5-4 and TRBJ1-1 genes for the other parts give the full variable domain: ETGVTQSPTHLIKTRGQQVTLRCSSQSGHNTVSWYQQALGQGPQFIFQYYREEENGRGNFPPRFSGLQFPNYSSELNVNALELDDSALYLCASSFTGGTEAFFGQGTRLTVV.